Reported below is one TCR beta chain. Its matching antigen is unknown. With a much larger clone just one base away, this may be a read error. This sample was included in a study of blood T cells in healthy people across ages. Study-level results: Diversity of TCR beta correlated strongly with naive T cell percentage. Higher diversity and more naive CD4+ cells were features of long-lived donors, compared to aged donors.

Primers used in a second PCR of about 7 to 12 cycles were a sample-barcoded 5' primer and a J-beta primer mix. In TCRdb, the 5' RACE reads were re-called with MiXCR into one record per CDR3 protein. This table has about 580,000 distinct CDR3 sequences, around half appearing once. V dropped 0 bases and J dropped 7 bases, with 13 bases sitting between them. This CDR3 is 14 amino acids long. Germline CDR1 is ENHRY and CDR2 is SYGVKD. The TCR originated in a man aged 80 or over in good health. The V call is TRBV10-3, the J call TRBJ2-7; D gene ambiguous. Sample: blood. For the CDR3, the DNA is TGTGCCATCAGTGAGTCTCCCACTCTCAATGAGCAGTACTTC. Its translation is CAISESPTLNEQYF.